This is a list of T cell receptor beta chains from one sample in a study of T cell repertoires in breast cancer. MiXCR, applied by TCRdb to the emulsion pairing reads, yields one record per CDR3 protein. This sample carries 350 to 450 distinct CDR3 sequences, 40% to 60% of them seen once, and the ten largest clones take around 94%. Material: CD8+ T cells. The receptors originated from a pool of human donors with breast cancer or a healthy control (not recorded which). Each CDR3 is given with its conserved first and last residue. The D gene is left open where the match is weak. Some rows have no size entry. The others give once, few or many, or a class for an expanded clone.

cdr3_length clone_size j_call d_call v_call cdr3_aa cdr3_nt
13 - TRBJ2-7 TRBD1 TRBV7-2 CASSTRTGYEQYF TGTGCCAGCAGCACAAGGACAGGGTACGAGCAGTACTTC
13 hyperexpanded TRBJ2-7 TRBD1 TRBV7-2 CASSPRTGYEQYF TGTGCCAGCAGCCCCCGGACAGGGTACGAGCAGTACTTC
14 - TRBJ1-4 - TRBV7-6 CASSAPTAKEKRFF TGTGCCAGCAGCGCGCCGACGGCGAAGGAAAAAAGGTTTTTT
13 - TRBJ1-1 - TRBV7-2 CASSRQGNTEAFF TGTGCCAGCAGCCGGCAGGGGAACACTGAAGCTTTCTTT
18 - TRBJ2-5 - TRBV7-2 CASSGPGRLAGYPGTQYF TGTGCCAGCAGCGGTCCCGGGCGGCTGGCGGGGTACCCTGGGACCCAGTACTTC
14 - TRBJ2-1 TRBD2 TRBV6-1 CASNGRATNNGQFF TGTGCCAGCAACGGGAGGGCCACCAACAATGGGCAGTTCTTC
14 - TRBJ1-1 - TRBV12-3/TRBV12-4 CASSSGGKNTEAFF TGTGCTAGCAGTTCCGGGGGCAAGAACACTGAGGCTTTCTTT
16 few TRBJ1-1 - TRBV4-2 CASSQDTSAGHTEAFF TGTGCCAGCAGCCAAGATACCTCGGCAGGGCACACTGAAGCTTTCTTT
16 - TRBJ2-3 TRBD2 TRBV7-2 CASSLVAGARTDTQYF TGTGCCAGCAGCTTAGTAGCGGGGGCGCGCACAGATACGCAGTATTTT
13 - TRBJ2-1 - TRBV7-9 CASRVRRGPEQLF TGTGCCAGCAGGGTTCGGAGGGGCCCTGAGCAGCTCTTC
13 - TRBJ1-6 TRBD1 TRBV7-6 CASSSTGESPLHF TGTGCCAGCAGCAGCACAGGGGAATCACCCCTCCACTTT
16 few TRBJ2-3 TRBD1 TRBV6-6 CASSYSGQGYTDTQYF TGTGCCAGCAGTTACTCGGGACAGGGGTACACAGATACGCAGTATTTT
14 few TRBJ2-7 TRBD2 TRBV28 CASNSPGGFNEQYF TGTGCCAGCAATTCCCCGGGGGGGTTTAACGAGCAGTACTTC
14 - TRBJ2-3 - TRBV7-2 CASSLERFADTQYF TGTGCCAGCAGCTTAGAACGGTTTGCAGATACGCAGTATTTT
14 - TRBJ2-4 TRBD1 TRBV7-3 CASSLGQGANIQYF TGTGCCAGCAGCTTAGGACAGGGGGCGAACATTCAGTACTTC
16 - TRBJ2-5 - TRBV7-2 CASKGVFVNLQETQYF TGTGCCAGCAAAGGTGTGTTTGTAAACCTCCAAGAGACCCAGTACTTC
12 medium-sized TRBJ2-7 - TRBV28 CASLTRYGEQYF TGTGCCAGCCTTACCCGATACGGCGAGCAGTACTTC
14 - TRBJ2-5 - TRBV7-3 CAISYDSSWETQYF TGTGCCATCAGCTATGACTCCTCATGGGAGACCCAGTACTTC
14 - TRBJ2-3 - TRBV7-2 CASSLERVADTQYF TGTGCCAGCAGCTTAGAACGGGTTGCAGATACGCAGTATTTT
14 - TRBJ2-6 - TRBV7-6 CASSPDSGANVLTF TGTGCCAGCAGCCCAGACTCTGGGGCCAACGTCCTGACTTTC
16 - TRBJ2-5 TRBD2 TRBV7-6 CASSKIIGASGGQEYF TGTGCCAGCAGCAAAATTATCGGAGCTAGCGGGGGCCAGGAGTACTTC
14 - TRBJ2-4 TRBD1 TRBV7-3 CASSLGQGADIQYF TGTGCCAGCAGCTTAGGACAGGGGGCGGACATTCAGTACTTC
14 - TRBJ2-3 TRBD1 TRBV7-2 CASSLEQGLDTQYF TGTGCCAGCAGCTTAGAACAGGGGTTGGATACGCAGTATTTT
14 - TRBJ2-1 TRBD2 TRBV6-1 CASNGRAGNNEQFF TGTGCCAGCAACGGGAGGGCCGGGAACAATGAGCAGTTCTTC
16 - TRBJ2-4 - TRBV19 CASSIGTVSAKNIQYF TGTGCCAGTAGTATAGGTACGGTGTCAGCCAAAAACATTCAGTACTTC
15 - TRBJ2-1 TRBD2 TRBV7-2 CASSLLAGGPFEQFF TGTGCCAGCAGCTTACTGGCGGGGGGGCCTTTTGAGCAGTTCTTC
17 - TRBJ2-7 - TRBV6-1 CASRTTDPSHGHGEQYF TGTGCCAGCAGAACCACAGACCCGAGCCATGGTCACGGAGAGCAGTACTTC